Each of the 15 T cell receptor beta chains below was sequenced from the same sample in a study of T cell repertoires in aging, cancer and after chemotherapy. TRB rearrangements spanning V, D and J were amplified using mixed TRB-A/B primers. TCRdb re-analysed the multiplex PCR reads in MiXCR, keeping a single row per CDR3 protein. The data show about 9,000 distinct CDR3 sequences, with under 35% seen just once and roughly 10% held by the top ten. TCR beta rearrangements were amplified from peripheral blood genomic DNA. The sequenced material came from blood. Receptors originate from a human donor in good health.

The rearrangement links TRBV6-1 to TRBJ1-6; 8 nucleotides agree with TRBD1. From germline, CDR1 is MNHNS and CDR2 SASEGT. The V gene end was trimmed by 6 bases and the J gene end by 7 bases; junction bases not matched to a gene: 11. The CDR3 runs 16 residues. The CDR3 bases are TGTGCCAGCAGAGATCTTAGACAGGGGCGGAATTCACCCCTCCACTTT. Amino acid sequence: CASRDLRQGRNSPLHF.

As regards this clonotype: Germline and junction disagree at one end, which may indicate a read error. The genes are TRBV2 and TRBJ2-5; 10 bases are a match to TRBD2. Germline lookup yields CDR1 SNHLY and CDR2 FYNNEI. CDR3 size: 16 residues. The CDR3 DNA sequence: TGTGCCAGCAGCCAAGGGGTAGCGGGGGGACAAGAGACACAGTACTTC. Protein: CASSQGVAGGQETQYF. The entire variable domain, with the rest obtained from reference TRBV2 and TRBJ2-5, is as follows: EPEVTQTPSHQVTQMGQEVILRCVPISNHLYFYWYRQILGQKVEFLVSFYNNEISEKSEIFDDQFSVERPDGSNFTLKIRSTKLEDSAMYFCASSQGVAGGQETQYFGPGTRLLVL.

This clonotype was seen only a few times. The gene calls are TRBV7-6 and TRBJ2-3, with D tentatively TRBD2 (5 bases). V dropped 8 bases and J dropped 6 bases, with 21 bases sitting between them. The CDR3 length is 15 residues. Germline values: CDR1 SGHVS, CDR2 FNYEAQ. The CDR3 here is CASGGTARNYDTQYF. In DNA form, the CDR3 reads TGTGCCAGCGGAGGAACAGCGAGAAATTATGATACGCAGTATTTT.

CDR3 DNA: TGTGCCAGCAGCTTAGGCCGAACTAGCGGGAGGAACACCGGGGAGCTGTTTTTT. It specifies CASSLGRTSGRNTGELFF. The chain is built from TRBV11-2 and TRBJ2-2; TRBD2 agrees at 11 bases. The CDR3 sequence is 18 residues long. V was pared by 1 base and J by 1 base, with 5 bases of the junction left unmatched. CDR1 and CDR2 from the germline V gene are SGHAT and FQNNGV.

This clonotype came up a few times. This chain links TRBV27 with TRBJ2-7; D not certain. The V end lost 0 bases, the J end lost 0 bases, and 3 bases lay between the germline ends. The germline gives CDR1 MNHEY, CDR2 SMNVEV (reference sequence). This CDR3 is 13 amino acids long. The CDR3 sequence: CASSLSASYEQYF. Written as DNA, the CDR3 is TGTGCCAGCAGTTTATCGGCCTCCTACGAGCAGTACTTC.

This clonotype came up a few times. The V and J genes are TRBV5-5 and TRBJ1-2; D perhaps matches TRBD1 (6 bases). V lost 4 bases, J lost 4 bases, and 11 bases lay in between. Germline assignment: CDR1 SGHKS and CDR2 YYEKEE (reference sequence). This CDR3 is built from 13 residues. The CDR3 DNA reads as TGTGCCAGCAGCCCGGAGGGGGGCTATGGCTACACCTTC. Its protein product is CASSPEGGYGYTF.

CDR3 loop: CASSYIGQGPYEQYF. The CDR3 DNA reads as TGTGCCAGCAGTTACATAGGACAGGGTCCCTACGAGCAGTACTTC. This rearrangement joins TRBV6-2 or TRBV6-3 to TRBJ2-7, with 8 nucleotides matching TRBD1. CDR1 and CDR2 from the germline V gene are MNHEY and SVGEGT. The CDR3 spans 15 residues. V dropped 2 bases and J dropped 2; count of bases not matched to a gene: 5.

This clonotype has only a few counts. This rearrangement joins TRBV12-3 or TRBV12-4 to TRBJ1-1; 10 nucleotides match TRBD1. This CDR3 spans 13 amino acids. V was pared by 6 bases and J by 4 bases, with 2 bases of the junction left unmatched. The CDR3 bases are TGTGCCAGCAGGGGACAGGGGTTCACTGAAGCTTTCTTT. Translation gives CASRGQGFTEAFF.

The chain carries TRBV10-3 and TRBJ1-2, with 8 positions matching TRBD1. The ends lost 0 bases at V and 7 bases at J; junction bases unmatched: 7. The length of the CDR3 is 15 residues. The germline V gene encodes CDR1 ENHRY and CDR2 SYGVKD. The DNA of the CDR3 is TGTGCCATCAGTGAGTCCCAGGGACAGGTTTCTGGCTACACCTTC. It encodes CAISESQGQVSGYTF.

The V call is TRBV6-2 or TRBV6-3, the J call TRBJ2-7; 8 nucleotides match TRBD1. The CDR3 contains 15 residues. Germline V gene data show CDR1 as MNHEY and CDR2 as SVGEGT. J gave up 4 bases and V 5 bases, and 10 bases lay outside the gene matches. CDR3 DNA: TGTGCCAGCAGTCCATATGGACAGGGAGGTTACGAGCAGTACTTC. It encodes CASSPYGQGGYEQYF.

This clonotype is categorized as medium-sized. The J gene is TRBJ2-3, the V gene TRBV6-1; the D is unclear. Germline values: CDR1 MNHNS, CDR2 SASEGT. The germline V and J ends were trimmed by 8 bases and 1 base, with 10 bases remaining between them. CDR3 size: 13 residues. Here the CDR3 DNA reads TGTGCCAGCTGCCAGTCAGGCACAGATACGCAGTATTTT. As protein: CASCQSGTDTQYF.

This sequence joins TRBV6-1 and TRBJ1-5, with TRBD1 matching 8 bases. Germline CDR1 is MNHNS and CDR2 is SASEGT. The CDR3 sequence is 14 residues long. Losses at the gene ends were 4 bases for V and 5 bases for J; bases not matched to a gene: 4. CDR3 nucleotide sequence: TGTGCCAGCAGTGGACAGGGGATATATCAGCCCCAGCATTTT. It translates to CASSGQGIYQPQHF.

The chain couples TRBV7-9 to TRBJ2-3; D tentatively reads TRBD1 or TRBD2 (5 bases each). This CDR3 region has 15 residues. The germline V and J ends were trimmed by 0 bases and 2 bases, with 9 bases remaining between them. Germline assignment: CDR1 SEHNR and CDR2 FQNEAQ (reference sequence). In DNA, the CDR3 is TGTGCCAGCAGCTTAGCGGGGGATCACACAGATACGCAGTATTTT. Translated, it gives CASSLAGDHTDTQYF.

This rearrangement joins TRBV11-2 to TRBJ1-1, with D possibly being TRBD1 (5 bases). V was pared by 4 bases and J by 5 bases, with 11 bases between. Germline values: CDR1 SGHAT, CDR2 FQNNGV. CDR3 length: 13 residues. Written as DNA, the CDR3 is TGTGCCAGCAGCTCTAAGGGGATTACTGAAGCTTTCTTT. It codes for CASSSKGITEAFF.

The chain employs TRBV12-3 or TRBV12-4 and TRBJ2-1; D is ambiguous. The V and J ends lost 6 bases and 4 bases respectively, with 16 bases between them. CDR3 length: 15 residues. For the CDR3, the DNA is TGTGCCAGCAGCCTAGTGGGGAAAGGATACAATGAGCAGTTCTTC. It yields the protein CASSLVGKGYNEQFF.